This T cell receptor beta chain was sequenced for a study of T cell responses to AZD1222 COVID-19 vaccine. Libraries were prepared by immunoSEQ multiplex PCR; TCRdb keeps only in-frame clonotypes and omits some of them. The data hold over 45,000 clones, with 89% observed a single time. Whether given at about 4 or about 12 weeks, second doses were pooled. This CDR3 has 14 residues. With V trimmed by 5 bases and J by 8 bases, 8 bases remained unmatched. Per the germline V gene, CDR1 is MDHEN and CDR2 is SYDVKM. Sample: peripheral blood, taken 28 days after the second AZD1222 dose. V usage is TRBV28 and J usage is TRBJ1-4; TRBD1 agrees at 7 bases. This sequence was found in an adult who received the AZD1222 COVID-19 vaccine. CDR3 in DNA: TGTGCCAGCAGTAATACAGGGGTTATGGAAAAACTGTTTTTT. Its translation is CASSNTGVMEKLFF.